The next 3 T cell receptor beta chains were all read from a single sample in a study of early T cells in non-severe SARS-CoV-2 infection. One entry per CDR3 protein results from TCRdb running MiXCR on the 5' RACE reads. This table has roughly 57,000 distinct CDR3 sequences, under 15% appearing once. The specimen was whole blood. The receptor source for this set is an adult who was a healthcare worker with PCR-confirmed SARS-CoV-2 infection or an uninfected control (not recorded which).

The CDR3 coding sequence is TGCGCCAGCACACCAATCGGATCCGGGGAGCTGTTTTTT. Its translation: CASTPIGSGELFF. The gene calls are TRBV10-1 and TRBJ2-2; D remains ambiguous. The CDR3 covers 13 residues. V lost 7 bases and J lost 6, with 12 bases in between. Germline CDR1 and CDR2: WNHNN and SYGVQD (reference sequence).

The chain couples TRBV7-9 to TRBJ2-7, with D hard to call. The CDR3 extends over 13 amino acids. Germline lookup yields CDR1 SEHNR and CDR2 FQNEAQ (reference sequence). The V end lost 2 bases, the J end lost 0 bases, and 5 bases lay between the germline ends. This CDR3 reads CASSLTSSYEQYF. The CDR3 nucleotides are TGTGCCAGCAGCTTAACCAGCTCCTACGAGCAGTACTTC. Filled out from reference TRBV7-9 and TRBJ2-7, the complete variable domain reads DTGVSQNPRHKITKRGQNVTFRCDPISEHNRLYWYRQTLGQGPEFLTYFQNEAQLEKSRLLSDRFSAERPKGSFSTLEIQRTEQGDSAMYLCASSLTSSYEQYFGPGTRLTVT.

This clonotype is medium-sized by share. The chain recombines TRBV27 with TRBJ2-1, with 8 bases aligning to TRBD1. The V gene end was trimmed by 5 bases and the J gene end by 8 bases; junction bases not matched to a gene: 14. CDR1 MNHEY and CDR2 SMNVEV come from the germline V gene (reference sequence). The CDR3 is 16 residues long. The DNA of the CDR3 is TGTGCCAGCAGTCCCCTGACAGGGGCATTGCGCTATGAGCAGTTCTTC. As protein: CASSPLTGALRYEQFF.